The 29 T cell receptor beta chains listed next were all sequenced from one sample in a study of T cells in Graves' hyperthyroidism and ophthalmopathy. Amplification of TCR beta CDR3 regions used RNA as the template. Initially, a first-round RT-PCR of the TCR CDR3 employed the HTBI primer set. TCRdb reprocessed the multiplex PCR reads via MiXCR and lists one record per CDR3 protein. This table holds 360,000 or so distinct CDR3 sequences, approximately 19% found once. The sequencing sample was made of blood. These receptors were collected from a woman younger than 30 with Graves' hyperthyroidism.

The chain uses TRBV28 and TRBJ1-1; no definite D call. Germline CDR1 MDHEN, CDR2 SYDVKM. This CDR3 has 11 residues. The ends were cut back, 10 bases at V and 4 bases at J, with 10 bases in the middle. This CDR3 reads CATMYRTEAFF. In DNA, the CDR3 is TGTGCCACCATGTACCGCACTGAAGCTTTCTTT.

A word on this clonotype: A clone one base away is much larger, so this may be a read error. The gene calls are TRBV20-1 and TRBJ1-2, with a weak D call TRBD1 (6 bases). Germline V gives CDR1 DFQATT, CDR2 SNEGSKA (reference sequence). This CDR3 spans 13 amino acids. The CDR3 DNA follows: TGCGGTGCCCCAGCACAGGGCAACTATGGCCACACCTTC. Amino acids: CGAPAQGNYGHTF.

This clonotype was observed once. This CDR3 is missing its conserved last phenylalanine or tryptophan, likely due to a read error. The CDR3 coding sequence is TGTGCCAGCAGTTATCCGGGGTGGGTCACTGAAGCTTTCGTT. This translates into CASSYPGWVTEAFV. V usage is TRBV6-5 and J usage is TRBJ1-1; no clear D. The CDR3 totals 14 residues. Germline CDR1 MNHEY, CDR2 SVGAGI. Deletions cut 3 bases from V and 4 bases from J, with 12 bases between.

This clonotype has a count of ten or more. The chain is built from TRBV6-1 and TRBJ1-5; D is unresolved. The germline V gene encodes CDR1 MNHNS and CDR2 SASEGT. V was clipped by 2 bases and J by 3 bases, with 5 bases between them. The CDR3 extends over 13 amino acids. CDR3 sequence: CASSEQVNQPQHF. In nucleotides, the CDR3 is TGTGCCAGCAGTGAACAGGTCAATCAGCCCCAGCATTTT.

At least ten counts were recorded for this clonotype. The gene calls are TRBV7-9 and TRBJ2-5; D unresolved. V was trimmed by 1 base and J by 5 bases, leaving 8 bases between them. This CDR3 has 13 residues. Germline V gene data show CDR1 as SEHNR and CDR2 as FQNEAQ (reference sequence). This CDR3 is CASSLERVETQYF. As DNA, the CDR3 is TGTGCCAGCAGCTTAGAACGGGTGGAGACCCAGTACTTC.

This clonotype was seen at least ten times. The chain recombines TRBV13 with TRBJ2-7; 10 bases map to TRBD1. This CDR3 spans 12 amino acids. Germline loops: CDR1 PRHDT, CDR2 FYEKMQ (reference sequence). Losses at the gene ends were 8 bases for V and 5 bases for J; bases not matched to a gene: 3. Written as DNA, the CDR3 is TGTGCCAGCGGACAGGGGGTCGACGAGCAGTACTTC. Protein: CASGQGVDEQYF.

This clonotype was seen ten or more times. The CDR3 DNA is TGCGCCAGCAGCCAAGGTATGAGAAACACTGAAGCTTTCTTT. Its translation: CASSQGMRNTEAFF. The V gene is TRBV4-1, the J gene TRBJ1-1; no definite D call. The V gene's germline CDR1 is MGHRA and CDR2 YSYEKL. Between the trimmed V and J ends, which lost 1 base and 2 bases, there was a span of 8 bases. The CDR3 contains 14 residues.

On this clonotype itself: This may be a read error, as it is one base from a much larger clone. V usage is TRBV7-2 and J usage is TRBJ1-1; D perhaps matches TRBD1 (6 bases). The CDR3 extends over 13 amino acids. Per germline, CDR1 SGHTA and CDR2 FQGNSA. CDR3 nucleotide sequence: TGTGCCAGCAGGCGACAGGCGAACACTGAAGCTTGCTTT. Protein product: CASRRQANTEACF.

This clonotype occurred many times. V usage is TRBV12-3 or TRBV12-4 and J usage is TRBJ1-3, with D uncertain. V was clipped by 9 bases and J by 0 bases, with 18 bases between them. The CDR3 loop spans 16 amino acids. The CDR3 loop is CASAPSRYLSGNTIYF. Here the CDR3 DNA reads TGTGCCAGTGCCCCGTCTCGTTACCTCTCTGGAAACACCATATATTTT.

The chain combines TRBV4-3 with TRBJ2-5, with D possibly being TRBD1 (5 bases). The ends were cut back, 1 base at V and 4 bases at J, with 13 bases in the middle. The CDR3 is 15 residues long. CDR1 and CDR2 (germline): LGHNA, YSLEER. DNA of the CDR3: TGCGCCAGCAGCCAAGGCAAGGGTAGGGGAGAGACCCAGTACTTC. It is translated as CASSQGKGRGETQYF.

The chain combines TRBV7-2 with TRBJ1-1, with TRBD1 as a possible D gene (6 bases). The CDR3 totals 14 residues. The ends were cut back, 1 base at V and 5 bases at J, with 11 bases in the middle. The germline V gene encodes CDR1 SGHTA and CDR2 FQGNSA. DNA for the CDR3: TGTGCCAGCAGCTTAGTTGGGGGCGCGACTGAAGCTTTCTTT. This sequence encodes CASSLVGGATEAFF.

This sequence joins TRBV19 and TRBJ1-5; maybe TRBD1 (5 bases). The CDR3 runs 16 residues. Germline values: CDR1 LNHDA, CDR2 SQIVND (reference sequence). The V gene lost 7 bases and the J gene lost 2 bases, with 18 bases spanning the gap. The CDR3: CASKLGQTVGNQPQHF. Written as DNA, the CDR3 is TGTGCCAGTAAATTAGGACAAACTGTGGGCAATCAGCCCCAGCATTTT.

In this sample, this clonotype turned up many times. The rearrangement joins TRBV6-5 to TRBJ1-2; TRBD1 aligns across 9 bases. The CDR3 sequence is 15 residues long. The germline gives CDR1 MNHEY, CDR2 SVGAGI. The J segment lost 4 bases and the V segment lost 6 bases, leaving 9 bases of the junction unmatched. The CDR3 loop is CASRPGDRDRYGYTF. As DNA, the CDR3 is TGTGCCAGCAGGCCGGGGGACAGGGACCGCTATGGCTACACCTTC.

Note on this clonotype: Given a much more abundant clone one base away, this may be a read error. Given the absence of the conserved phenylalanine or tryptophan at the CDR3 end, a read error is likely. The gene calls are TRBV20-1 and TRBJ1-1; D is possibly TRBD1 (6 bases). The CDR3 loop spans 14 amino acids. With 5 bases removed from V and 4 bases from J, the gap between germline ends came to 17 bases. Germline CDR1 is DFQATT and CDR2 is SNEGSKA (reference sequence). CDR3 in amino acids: CSAQERGGGTEAFV. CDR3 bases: TGCAGTGCTCAAGAGAGGGGGGGTGGCACTGAAGCTTTCGTT.

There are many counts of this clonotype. The CDR3 DNA is TGTGCCAGCAGTGTTAGGGTCTCGGGTTACGAGCAGTACTTC. Its translation is CASSVRVSGYEQYF. The rearrangement joins TRBV6-1 to TRBJ2-7; D uncertain. The CDR3 covers 14 residues. The V and J ends lost 4 bases and 4 bases respectively, with 14 bases between them. Germline values: CDR1 MNHNS, CDR2 SASEGT.

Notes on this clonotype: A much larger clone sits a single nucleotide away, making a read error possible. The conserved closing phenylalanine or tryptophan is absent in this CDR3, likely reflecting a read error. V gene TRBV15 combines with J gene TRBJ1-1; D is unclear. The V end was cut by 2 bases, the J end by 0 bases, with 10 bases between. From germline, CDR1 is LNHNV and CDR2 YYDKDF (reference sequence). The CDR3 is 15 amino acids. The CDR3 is CATSRSVEVNTEAFV. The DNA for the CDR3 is TGTGCCACCAGCAGAAGCGTGGAGGTGAACACTGAAGCTTTCGTT.

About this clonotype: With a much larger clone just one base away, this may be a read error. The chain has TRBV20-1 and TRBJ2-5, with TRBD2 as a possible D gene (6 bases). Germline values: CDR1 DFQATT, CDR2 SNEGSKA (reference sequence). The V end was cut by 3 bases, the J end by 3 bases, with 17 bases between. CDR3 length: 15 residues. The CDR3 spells CSASGLSGLEETQYF. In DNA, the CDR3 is TGCAGTGCTAGTGGACTATCGGGGCTTGAAGAGACCCAGTACTTC.

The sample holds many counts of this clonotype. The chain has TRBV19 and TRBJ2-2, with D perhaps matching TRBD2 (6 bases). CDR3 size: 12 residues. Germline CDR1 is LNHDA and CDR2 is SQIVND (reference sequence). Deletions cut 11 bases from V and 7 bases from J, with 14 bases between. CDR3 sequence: CAANTRDGELFF. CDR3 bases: TGTGCCGCCAATACGCGGGACGGGGAGCTGTTTTTT.

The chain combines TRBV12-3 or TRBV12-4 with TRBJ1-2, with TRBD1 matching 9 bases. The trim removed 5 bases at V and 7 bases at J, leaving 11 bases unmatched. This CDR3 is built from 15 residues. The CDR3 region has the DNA TGTGCCAGCAGTCCTACAACGGGACAGGGCGGTGGCTACACCTTC. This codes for CASSPTTGQGGGYTF.

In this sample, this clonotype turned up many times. CDR3: CSVADGLNTEAFF. The CDR3, as DNA: TGCAGCGTTGCTGACGGCCTGAACACTGAAGCTTTCTTT. The chain links TRBV29-1 to TRBJ1-1, with D unresolved. V gave up 4 bases and J gave up 0 bases, with 9 bases separating them. The CDR3 extends over 13 amino acids. Per the germline V gene, CDR1 is SQVTM and CDR2 is ANQGSEA. Looking up the rest from reference TRBV29-1 and TRBJ1-1 gives the full variable domain: SAVISQKPSRDICQRGTSLTIQCQVDSQVTMMFWYRQQPGQSLTLIATANQGSEATYESGFVIDKFPISRPNLTFSTLTVSNMSPEDSSIYLCSVADGLNTEAFFGQGTRLTVV.

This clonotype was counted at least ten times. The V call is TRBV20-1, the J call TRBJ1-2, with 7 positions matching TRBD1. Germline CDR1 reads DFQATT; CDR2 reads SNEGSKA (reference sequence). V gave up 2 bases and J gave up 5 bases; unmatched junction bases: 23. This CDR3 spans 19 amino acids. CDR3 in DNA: TGCAGTGCTAGACTACAGGGGCAGAGGAGTCTTACCAGATCTTATGGCTACACCTTC. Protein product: CSARLQGQRSLTRSYGYTF.

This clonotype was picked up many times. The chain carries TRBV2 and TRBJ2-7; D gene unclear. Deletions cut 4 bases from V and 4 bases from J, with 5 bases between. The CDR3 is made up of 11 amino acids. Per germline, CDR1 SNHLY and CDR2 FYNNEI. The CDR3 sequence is CASSAEYEQYF. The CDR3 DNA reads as TGTGCCAGCAGTGCAGAGTACGAGCAGTACTTC.

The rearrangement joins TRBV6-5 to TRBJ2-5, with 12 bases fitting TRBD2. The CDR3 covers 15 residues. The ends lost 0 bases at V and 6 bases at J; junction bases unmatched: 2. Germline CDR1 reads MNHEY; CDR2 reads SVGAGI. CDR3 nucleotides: TGTGCCAGCAGTTACTCGACTAGCGGGAGCCAGACCCAGTACTTC. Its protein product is CASSYSTSGSQTQYF.

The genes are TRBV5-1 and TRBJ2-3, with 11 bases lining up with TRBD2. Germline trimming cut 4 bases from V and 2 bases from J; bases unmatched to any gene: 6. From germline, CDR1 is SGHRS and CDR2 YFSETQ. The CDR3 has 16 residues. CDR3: CASSQLAGGPTDTQYF. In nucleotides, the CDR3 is TGCGCCAGCAGCCAGTTAGCGGGGGGGCCCACAGATACGCAGTATTTT.

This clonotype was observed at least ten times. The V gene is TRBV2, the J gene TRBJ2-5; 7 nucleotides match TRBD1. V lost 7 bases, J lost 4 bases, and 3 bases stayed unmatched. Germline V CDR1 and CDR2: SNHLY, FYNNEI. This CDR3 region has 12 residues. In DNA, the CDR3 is TGTGCCAGCAAGGCAGGGGGAGAGACCCAGTACTTC. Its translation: CASKAGGETQYF.

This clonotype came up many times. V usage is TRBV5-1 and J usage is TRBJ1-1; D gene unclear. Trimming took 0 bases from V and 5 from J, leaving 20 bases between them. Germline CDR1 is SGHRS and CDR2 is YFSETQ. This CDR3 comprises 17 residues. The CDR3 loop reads CASSLAIRAEGWTEAFF. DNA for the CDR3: TGCGCCAGCAGCTTGGCGATAAGGGCAGAGGGTTGGACTGAAGCTTTCTTT. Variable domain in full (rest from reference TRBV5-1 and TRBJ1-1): KAGVTQTPRYLIKTRGQQVTLSCSPISGHRSVSWYQQTPGQGLQFLFEYFSETQRNKGNFPGRFSGRQFSNSRSEMNVSTLELGDSALYLCASSLAIRAEGWTEAFFGQGTRLTVV.

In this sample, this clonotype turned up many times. The DNA of the CDR3 is TGTGCCAGCAGTCCCTTAGGGGGATTGGAGAGCAATCAGCCCCAGCATTTT. Translation gives CASSPLGGLESNQPQHF. The chain is built from TRBV27 and TRBJ1-5, with D perhaps TRBD1 (6 bases). The V gene's germline CDR1 is MNHEY and CDR2 SMNVEV (reference sequence). The CDR3 extends over 17 amino acids. Trimming cost V 5 bases and J 1 base, with 18 bases left between them.

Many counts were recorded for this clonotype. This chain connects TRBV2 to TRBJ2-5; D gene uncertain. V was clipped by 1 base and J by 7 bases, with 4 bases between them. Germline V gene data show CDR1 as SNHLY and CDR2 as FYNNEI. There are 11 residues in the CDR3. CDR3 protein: CASSEDWTQYF. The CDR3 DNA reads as TGTGCCAGCAGTGAAGATTGGACCCAGTACTTC.

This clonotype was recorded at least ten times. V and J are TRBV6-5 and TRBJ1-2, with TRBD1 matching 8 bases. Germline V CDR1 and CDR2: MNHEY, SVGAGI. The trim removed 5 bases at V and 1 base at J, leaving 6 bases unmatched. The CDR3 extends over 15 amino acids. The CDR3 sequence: CASSIDRGYNYGYTF. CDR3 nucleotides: TGTGCCAGCAGTATCGACAGGGGTTATAACTATGGCTACACCTTC.